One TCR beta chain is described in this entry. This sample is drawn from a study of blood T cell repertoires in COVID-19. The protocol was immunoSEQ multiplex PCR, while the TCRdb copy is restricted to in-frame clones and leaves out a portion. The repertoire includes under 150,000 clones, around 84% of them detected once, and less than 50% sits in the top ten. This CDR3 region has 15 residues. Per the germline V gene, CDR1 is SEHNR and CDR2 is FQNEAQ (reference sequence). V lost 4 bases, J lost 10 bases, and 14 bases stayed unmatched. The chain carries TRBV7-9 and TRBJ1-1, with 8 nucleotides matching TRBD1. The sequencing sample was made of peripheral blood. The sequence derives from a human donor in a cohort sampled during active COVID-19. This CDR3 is CASSSSTGTGAGAFF. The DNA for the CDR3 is TGTGCCAGCAGCTCCTCAACCGGGACAGGAGCTGGAGCTTTCTTT.